The 21 T cell receptor beta chains given below trace back to one sample, sequenced in a study of blood T cell repertoires in COVID-19. The assay was immunoSEQ multiplex PCR, and TCRdb's table has in-frame clones only and misses some. Altogether 150,000 to 200,000 clones are present, more than 75% being singletons, with the ten largest covering about 15%. The sequenced sample consisted of PBMCs or T cells enriched from blood (not recorded which). These TCRs come from a woman between 45 and 60 years old with acute COVID-19.

This clone was observed a handful of times. The chain links TRBV7-8 to TRBJ1-4; no clear D gene. Germline values: CDR1 SGHVS, CDR2 FQNEAQ. Trimming cost V 1 base and J 7 bases, with 10 bases left between them. The CDR3 totals 14 residues. The CDR3: CASSLDQRREKLFF. In DNA form, the CDR3 reads TGTGCCAGCAGCTTAGACCAGCGTCGTGAAAAACTGTTTTTT.

The V call is TRBV3-1 (or the pseudogene TRBV3-2), the J call TRBJ1-5, with a possible D match to TRBD1 (6 bases). CDR3 size: 15 residues. The germline CDR1 and CDR2 sequences are LGHDT and YNNKEL (reference sequence). Trimming took 1 base from V and 7 from J, leaving 14 bases between them. The CDR3 DNA is TGTGCCAGCAGCCAAGGCGTGGGGGCAGGACAGCCCCAGCATTTT. Translating gives CASSQGVGAGQPQHF.

The CDR3 nucleotides read TGTGCCAGCATGACGGAGTTCCTTAACTATGGCTACACCTTC. Amino acids: CASMTEFLNYGYTF. The chain couples TRBV2 to TRBJ1-2; no definite D call. Per the germline V gene, CDR1 is SNHLY and CDR2 is FYNNEI. The CDR3 is 14 amino acids. Trimming shortened V by 7 bases and J by 1 base, and 13 bases separated the two germline ends.

The chain employs TRBV5-8 and TRBJ1-2, with 9 bases matching TRBD1. The CDR3 length is 15 residues. Germline values: CDR1 SGHTS, CDR2 YDEGEE. Trimming took 0 bases from V and 6 from J; bases not matched to a gene: 6. In DNA, the CDR3 is TGTGCCAGCAGCTTGGAGGGGGACAGGGTTCATGGCTACACCTTC. Protein sequence: CASSLEGDRVHGYTF.

There are a few counts of this clone. The chain has TRBV2 and TRBJ1-1; 9 bases are a match to TRBD1. After removal of 6 bases from V and 1 base from J, the junction contained 6 bases not matched to a gene. There are 15 residues in the CDR3. From germline, CDR1 is SNHLY and CDR2 FYNNEI. For the CDR3, the DNA is TGTGCCAGCAGAGACAGGACAGGGGCGAACACTGAAGCTTTCTTT. Its protein is CASRDRTGANTEAFF.

The gene calls are TRBV27 and TRBJ1-1; no clear D. The V gene's germline CDR1 is MNHEY and CDR2 SMNVEV (reference sequence). The CDR3 spans 14 residues. V lost 5 bases and J 1 base, leaving 11 bases between the germline ends. For the CDR3, the DNA is TGTGCCAGCAGTCCCTGGCAAAGGAACACTGAAGCTTTCTTT. Translated: CASSPWQRNTEAFF.

The rearrangement links TRBV4-3 to TRBJ1-2, with 7 bases identical to TRBD1. This CDR3 comprises 17 residues. With V trimmed by 1 base and J by 3 bases, 11 bases remained unmatched. The germline gives CDR1 LGHNA, CDR2 YSLEER. CDR3 sequence (DNA): TGCGCCAGCAGCCAAGCAATCGCGGTAACAGGGGACTATGGCTACACCTTC. This sequence encodes CASSQAIAVTGDYGYTF.

The rearrangement links TRBV19 to TRBJ2-1, with a possible D match to TRBD2 (6 bases). The CDR3 has 15 amino acids. Trimming took 3 bases from V and 7 from J, leaving 16 bases between them. Germline V gene sequence: CDR1 LNHDA, CDR2 SQIVND (reference sequence). CDR3 loop: CASSIMTGVGNEQFF. CDR3 DNA: TGTGCCAGTAGTATTATGACGGGGGTGGGGAATGAGCAGTTCTTC.

J is TRBJ1-5 and V is TRBV6-5; D gene ambiguous. This CDR3 contains 13 residues. In germline, CDR1 is MNHEY, CDR2 SVGAGI. With 7 bases removed from V and 2 bases from J, the gap between germline ends came to 9 bases. CDR3 coding DNA: TGTGCCAGCAAGAGGGAGGGCAATCAGCCCCAGCATTTT. It yields the protein CASKREGNQPQHF.

This clone was counted at least ten times. The chain links TRBV7-8 to TRBJ2-3; D possibly corresponds to TRBD2 (6 bases). Trimming shortened V by 3 bases and J by 4 bases, and 17 bases separated the two germline ends. CDR1 SGHVS and CDR2 FQNEAQ come from the germline V gene. The CDR3 extends over 16 amino acids. The CDR3 nucleotides are TGTGCCAGCAGCTTTAAGGCGGGGATCCAACCAGATACGCAGTATTTT. This codes for CASSFKAGIQPDTQYF. The whole variable domain, remainder taken from reference TRBV7-8 and TRBJ2-3, is GAGVSQSPRYKVAKRGQDVALRCDPISGHVSLFWYQQALGQGPEFLTYFQNEAQLDKSGLPSDRFFAERPEGSVSTLKIQRTQQEDSAVYLCASSFKAGIQPDTQYFGPGTRLTVL.

V and J are TRBV19 and TRBJ2-2; tentative D call: TRBD2 (5 bases). The germline V gene has CDR1 LNHDA and CDR2 SQIVND (reference sequence). CDR3 length: 16 amino acids. Trimming shortened V by 5 bases and J by 2 bases, and 15 bases separated the two germline ends. CDR3 amino acids: CASSPLDRGNTGELFF. The DNA for the CDR3 is TGTGCCAGTAGTCCCCTCGACCGGGGAAACACCGGGGAGCTGTTTTTT.

The chain links TRBV4-3 to TRBJ1-2; 7 nucleotides align to TRBD1. Losses at the gene ends were 0 bases for V and 5 bases for J; bases not matched to a gene: 9. CDR1 and CDR2 (germline): LGHNA, YSLEER. This CDR3 contains 16 residues. The chain's CDR3 is CASSQDSYGTAYGYTF. For the CDR3, the DNA is TGCGCCAGCAGCCAAGACTCCTACGGGACAGCGTATGGCTACACCTTC.

This clone was detected once. The chain recombines TRBV5-8 with TRBJ1-5; D not certain. Trimming cost V 5 bases and J 4 bases, with 19 bases left between them. CDR3 length: 16 amino acids. Germline-derived CDR1 and CDR2 are SGHTS and YDEGEE. The CDR3 loop reads CASSTTVEGRNQPQHF. For the CDR3, the DNA is TGTGCCAGCAGTACTACAGTAGAGGGAAGGAATCAGCCCCAGCATTTT.

The chain uses TRBV9 and TRBJ1-5; D possibly corresponds to TRBD1 (6 bases). In germline, CDR1 is SGDLS, CDR2 YYNGEE. Trimming pared 4 bases from V and 6 bases from J, leaving 14 bases between. The CDR3 covers 14 residues. As DNA, the CDR3 is TGTGCCAGCAGCTCCGAACAGGGAACTCAGCCCCAGCATTTT. This gives the protein CASSSEQGTQPQHF.

This chain uses TRBV6-1 with TRBJ1-2; no firm D call. The length of the CDR3 is 14 residues. CDR1 and CDR2 from the germline V gene are MNHNS and SASEGT. Trimming removed 0 bases at V and 4 bases at J, with 9 bases between. This chain's CDR3 is CASSEAVSVYGYTF. The CDR3 DNA reads as TGTGCCAGCAGTGAAGCGGTCAGCGTCTATGGCTACACCTTC.

The chain combines TRBV7-9 with TRBJ2-4; maybe TRBD1 (5 bases). The V end was cut by 2 bases, the J end by 1 base, with 12 bases between. This CDR3 region has 16 residues. From germline, CDR1 is SEHNR and CDR2 FQNEAQ (reference sequence). CDR3 residues: CASSLQGRWAKNIQYF. DNA for the CDR3: TGTGCCAGCAGCTTACAGGGTCGTTGGGCCAAAAACATTCAGTACTTC.

This clone was found once. The chain employs TRBV4-1 and TRBJ1-5, with 8 bases matching TRBD1. The CDR3 totals 19 residues. Germline CDR1 and CDR2: MGHRA and YSYEKL. V dropped 2 bases and J dropped 0; count of bases not matched to a gene: 12. Written as DNA, the CDR3 is TGCGCCAGCAGCCAATCCCCGGGACAGGTAATTCATAGCAATCAGCCCCAGCATTTT. Amino acid sequence: CASSQSPGQVIHSNQPQHF.

CDR3 sequence reads: CASRLPAPTGGHRNTIYF. The DNA for the CDR3 is TGTGCAAGTCGCTTACCGGCACCCACAGGGGGGCACAGAAACACCATATATTTT. V and J are TRBV12-2 and TRBJ1-3; TRBD1 is the table's D call and was not checked against the DNA. TRBV12-2 has pseudogene status. There are 18 residues in the CDR3.

A few counts support this clone. V and J are TRBV19 and TRBJ1-5; possible D gene TRBD1, 6 bases. The ends were cut back, 2 bases at V and 7 bases at J, with 9 bases in the middle. Per the germline V gene, CDR1 is LNHDA and CDR2 is SQIVND (reference sequence). The CDR3 contains 13 residues. CDR3 region: CASSIMQGQPQHF. Written as DNA, the CDR3 is TGTGCCAGTAGTATAATGCAGGGGCAGCCCCAGCATTTT.

The rearrangement joins TRBV3-1 (or the pseudogene TRBV3-2) to TRBJ2-7; 8 bases fit TRBD1. The germline gives CDR1 LGHDT, CDR2 YNNKEL (reference sequence). The CDR3 is 14 residues long. The trim removed 5 bases at V and 2 bases at J, leaving 5 bases unmatched. In nucleotides, the CDR3 is TGTGCCAGCAGCTTTTCGACAGGGGCCTACGAGCAGTACGTC. Translating gives CASSFSTGAYEQYV.

The rearrangement uses TRBV11-2 and TRBJ1-2, with 8 bases aligning to TRBD1. Germline CDR1 is SGHAT and CDR2 is FQNNGV. The CDR3 is 14 amino acids. Trimming cost V 3 bases and J 6 bases; bases outside gene matches: 6. CDR3 in DNA: TGTGCCAGCAGCTTTCAGGGGGCGCGGAATGGCTACACCTTC. This translates into CASSFQGARNGYTF.